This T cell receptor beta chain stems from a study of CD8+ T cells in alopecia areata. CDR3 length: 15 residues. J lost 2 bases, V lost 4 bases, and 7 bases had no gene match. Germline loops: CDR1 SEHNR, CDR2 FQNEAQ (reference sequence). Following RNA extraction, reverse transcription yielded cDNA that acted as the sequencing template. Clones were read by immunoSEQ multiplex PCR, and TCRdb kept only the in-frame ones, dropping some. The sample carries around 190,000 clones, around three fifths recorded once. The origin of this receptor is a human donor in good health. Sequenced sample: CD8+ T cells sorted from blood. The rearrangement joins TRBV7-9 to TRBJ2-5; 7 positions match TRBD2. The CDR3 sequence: CASSSPGRGQETQYF. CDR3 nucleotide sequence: TGTGCCAGCAGCTCCCCCGGGCGGGGGCAAGAGACCCAGTACTTC.